This T cell receptor beta chain was recorded in a study of cytomegalovirus exposure and HLA in healthy donors. About this clone: As yet, its antigen is unknown.

Regarding the study as a whole: A later analysis appeared to link common viral pathogens to several of the most significant clusters.

PCR involved 60 Vbeta and 13 Jbeta primers. Clones were sequenced by immunoSEQ multiplex PCR, and TCRdb holds only the in-frame ones, with some missing. Of 89,000 or so clones in the sample, 84% were seen once. The sequenced sample was PBMCs. This TCR came from a young woman in good health and CMV-seropositive.

As DNA, the CDR3 is TGCGCCAGCAGGTTCCGGGACAATCCCTTGGGGGAGCAGTACTTC. As protein: CASRFRDNPLGEQYF. This chain links TRBV5-1 with TRBJ2-7; possible D gene TRBD1, 6 bases. Trimming removed 5 bases at V and 7 bases at J, with 22 bases between. The CDR3 has 15 amino acids. Germline CDR1 is SGHRS and CDR2 is YFSETQ.